This T cell receptor beta chain was captured by sequencing in a study of molecular identifiers for immune sequencing clone quantification. MiXCR, run by TCRdb on the PCR reads, gives a single entry per CDR3 protein. This sample carries hundreds of thousands of distinct CDR3 sequences, 25% of them seen once, and the ten largest clones take 0.78%. Germline V gives CDR1 MNHEY, CDR2 SMNVEV (reference sequence). The CDR3 runs to 18 residues. Trimming removed 1 base from V and 0 bases from J, with 17 bases in between. Only a few counts were recorded for this clonotype. The material sequenced was naive CD8+ T cells from blood, with Jurkat cell RNA spiked in. Subset described: FACS-sorted CD8+CD4-CCR7+CD45RA+ naive T cells. V gene TRBV27 combines with J gene TRBJ2-3, with a weak D call TRBD2 (5 bases). This clonotype was obtained from a human donor in good health. Some libraries in this study had Jurkat cell RNA spiked in. This CDR3 reads CASSLWFGESSSTDTQYF. The CDR3 coding sequence is TGTGCCAGCAGTTTATGGTTTGGGGAGAGTTCTAGCACAGATACGCAGTATTTT.